Listed below are T cell receptor beta chains from one sample, sequenced in a study of vaccination effects on CD4 cells after COVID-19. Libraries were prepared by immunoSEQ multiplex PCR; TCRdb keeps only in-frame clonotypes and omits some of them. The data hold about 73,000 clones, with about four fifths observed a single time. Their antigens remain unidentified. The sample here was CD4+ T cells from PBMCs cultured with HCoV-NL63 spike peptides, taken before COVID-19 vaccination. These receptors all come from a human donor who received a COVID-19 vaccine. Both conserved end residues are part of each CDR3. D genes are given only for firm matches. A row's size may be missing; if present it is once, few, many or a size class.

d_call clone_size j_call v_call cdr3_nt cdr3_aa
TRBD2 . TRBJ2-1 TRBV27 TGTGCCAGCAATCGAGCGGGGGCTCCGTACAATGAGCAGTTCTTC CASNRAGAPYNEQFF
. . TRBJ1-2 TRBV5-4 TGTGCCAGCAGCATTGGGACGGCTAACTATGGCTACACCTTC CASSIGTANYGYTF
. . TRBJ1-1 TRBV27 TGTGCCAGCAGTTTATTGCCGTCGAGGGGGGAAGCTTTCTTT CASSLLPSRGEAFF
TRBD1 . TRBJ2-2 TRBV5-5 TGTGCCAGCAGCCTGACAGGGCTTAACGCCGGGGAGCTGTTTTTT CASSLTGLNAGELFF
. . TRBJ1-6 TRBV6-5 TGTGCCAGCACCGACCGGGATAAGCCCCTCCACTTT CASTDRDKPLHF
. few TRBJ1-1 TRBV30 TGTGCCTGGAGTAGACAGGCGACCACTGAAGCTTTCTTT CAWSRQATTEAFF
TRBD1 . TRBJ2-2 TRBV5-6 TGTGCCAGCAGCTATCGGACAGGCACCGGGGAGCTGTTTTTT CASSYRTGTGELFF
. . TRBJ2-6 TRBV7-3 TGTGCCAGCAGCTTATATCCCGGGGGCTCTGGGGCCAACGTCCTGACTTTC CASSLYPGGSGANVLTF
TRBD1 few TRBJ1-3 TRBV19 TGTGCCAGTAGCACAGGGGATTCTGGAAACACCATATATTTT CASSTGDSGNTIYF
. . TRBJ1-2 TRBV7-3 TGTGCCAGCAGCTTAACAGGCTTCGATGGCTACACCTTC CASSLTGFDGYTF
. . TRBJ2-1 TRBV2 TGTGCCAGCAGTGAAGGGACGGCGGATTACAATGAGCAGTTCTTC CASSEGTADYNEQFF
TRBD1 . TRBJ1-2 TRBV6-4 TGTGCCAGCAGTGCACAGGGGTCACCAAACTATGGCTACACCTTC CASSAQGSPNYGYTF
. . TRBJ1-1 TRBV2 TGTGCCAGCACGGGGCTCGGAAATCTTGAAGCTTTCTTT CASTGLGNLEAFF
. . TRBJ1-5 TRBV10-3 TGTGCCATCAGTGAATCCAGGGCTAATAGCAATCAGCCCCAGCATTTT CAISESRANSNQPQHF
TRBD1 . TRBJ1-3 TRBV6-6 TGTGCCAGCAGAACCGGGACAGCGCGCACCATATATTTT CASRTGTARTIYF
. . TRBJ1-1 TRBV9 TGTGCCAGCAGCGTAGCCGGGGGGAACACTGAAGCTTTCTTT CASSVAGGNTEAFF
TRBD2 . TRBJ2-4 TRBV6-1 TGTGCCAGCAGTGCGGGACTAGCGGGGGCCGACGGCATTCAGTACTTC CASSAGLAGADGIQYF
TRBD1 . TRBJ1-5 TRBV6-2/TRBV6-3 TGTGCCAGCAGTTACCCCCGAGGAGGGGGCCGCTACCATCAGCCCCAGCATTTT CASSYPRGGGRYHQPQHF
. once TRBJ1-4 TRBV6-5 TGTGCCAGCAGTTACTCCGGCGGCCGCCTGCAGAAACTGTTTTTT CASSYSGGRLQKLFF